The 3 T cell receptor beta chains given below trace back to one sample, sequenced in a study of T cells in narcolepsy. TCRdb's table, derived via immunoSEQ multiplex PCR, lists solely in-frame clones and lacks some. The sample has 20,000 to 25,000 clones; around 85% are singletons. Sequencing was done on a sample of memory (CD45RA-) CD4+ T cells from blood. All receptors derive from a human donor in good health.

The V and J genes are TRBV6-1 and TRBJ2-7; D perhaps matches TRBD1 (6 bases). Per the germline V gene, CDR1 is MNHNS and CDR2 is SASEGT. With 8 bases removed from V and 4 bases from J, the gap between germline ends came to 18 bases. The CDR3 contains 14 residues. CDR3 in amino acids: CASPVGRGSYEQYF. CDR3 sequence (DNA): TGTGCCAGCCCAGTGGGCAGGGGATCGTACGAGCAGTACTTC.

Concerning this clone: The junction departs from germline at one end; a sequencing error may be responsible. The DNA of the CDR3 is TGTGCCAGCAGTTCGATCGACCAGATTGCTAGCGGGACTATGGACTTC. Protein: CASSSIDQIASGTMDF. The rearrangement uses TRBV28 and TRBJ2-7; 9 nucleotides line up with TRBD2. The CDR3 has 16 amino acids. CDR1 and CDR2 (germline): MDHEN, SYDVKM.

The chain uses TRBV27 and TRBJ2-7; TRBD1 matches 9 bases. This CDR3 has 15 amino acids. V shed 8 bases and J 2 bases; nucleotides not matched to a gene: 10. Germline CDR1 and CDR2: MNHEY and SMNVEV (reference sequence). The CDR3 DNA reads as TGTGCCAGCGCTAAGCAGGACAGGGGCGCCTACGAGCAGTACTTC. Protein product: CASAKQDRGAYEQYF.